Following are 30 T cell receptor beta chains from one sample sequenced in a study of blood T cell repertoires in COVID-19. Profiled with immunoSEQ multiplex PCR; TCRdb holds only in-frame clones, not every one. Here the sample spans approximately 230,000 clones, about 90% being singletons. Sequencing was performed on peripheral blood. The receptors stem from a man between 18 and 29 years old with active or convalescent COVID-19.

This rearrangement joins TRBV5-1 to TRBJ2-1, with a weak D call TRBD1 (6 bases). The CDR3 is 15 residues long. V was trimmed by 4 bases and J by 8 bases, leaving 19 bases between them. Germline V gives CDR1 SGHRS, CDR2 YFSETQ. This CDR3 reads CASSPSGQRSHEQFF. CDR3 in DNA: TGCGCCAGCAGCCCCTCTGGACAGCGCTCCCATGAGCAGTTCTTC.

This rearrangement joins TRBV5-6 to TRBJ2-7; 11 bases fit TRBD2. The length of the CDR3 is 15 residues. V dropped 4 bases and J dropped 4; count of bases not matched to a gene: 7. Germline CDR1 and CDR2: SGHDT and YYEEEE. The CDR3 sequence is CASSDTGTSGYEQYF. DNA for the CDR3: TGTGCCAGCAGCGATACCGGGACTAGCGGTTACGAGCAGTACTTC. Filled out from reference TRBV5-6 and TRBJ2-7, the complete variable domain reads DAGVTQSPTHLIKTRGQQVTLRCSPKSGHDTVSWYQQALGQGPQFIFQYYEEEERQRGNFPDRFSGHQFPNYSSELNVNALLLGDSALYLCASSDTGTSGYEQYFGPGTRLTVT.

The genes are TRBV28 and TRBJ2-5; D is undetermined. Trimming stripped 2 bases from V and 1 base from J, with 14 bases between. The length of the CDR3 is 16 residues. CDR1 is MDHEN, CDR2 SYDVKM, per germline. DNA of the CDR3: TGTGCCAGCAGTTTAAATGGGCCAGCAGCCCAAGAGACCCAGTACTTC. Translating gives CASSLNGPAAQETQYF.

The gene calls are TRBV30 and TRBJ1-1; D possibly corresponds to TRBD1 (5 bases). The CDR3 runs 12 residues. Trimming removed 2 bases from V and 10 bases from J, with 14 bases in between. Germline CDR1 is GTSNPN and CDR2 is SVGIG (reference sequence). DNA for the CDR3: TGTGCCTGGAGTCTGGGGGGAGTCGGAGCTTTCTTT. Its protein is CAWSLGGVGAFF.

The V and J genes are TRBV18 and TRBJ2-1; D is unclear. V was shortened by 4 bases and J by 0 bases, with 10 bases between the two germline ends. The CDR3 sequence is 15 residues long. Germline lookup yields CDR1 KGHSH and CDR2 LQKENI. CDR3 residues: CASSRPVSSYNEQFF. CDR3 bases: TGTGCCAGCTCACGCCCGGTGAGCTCCTACAATGAGCAGTTCTTC.

This rearrangement joins TRBV4-2 to TRBJ2-2; 16 nucleotides agree with TRBD2. With V trimmed by 5 bases and J by 4 bases, 10 bases remained unmatched. Germline V lookup: CDR1 LGHNA, CDR2 YNFKEQ. This CDR3 comprises 19 residues. The CDR3, as DNA: TGTGCCAGCAGCACGACCCCGGGACTAGCGGGAGGGGGCACCGGGGAGCTGTTTTTT. It yields the protein CASSTTPGLAGGGTGELFF.

The CDR3 protein is CASRPPRTANTGELFF. The CDR3 DNA sequence: TGTGCCAGCAGACCTCCCCGGACAGCGAACACCGGGGAGCTGTTTTTT. The chain couples TRBV5-6 to TRBJ2-2, with D possibly TRBD1 on 6 matching bases. V dropped 5 bases and J dropped 0 bases, with 14 bases sitting between them. Germline assignment: CDR1 SGHDT and CDR2 YYEEEE. CDR3 length equals 16 residues.

The chain is built from TRBV7-2 and TRBJ1-2; a possible D gene is TRBD1 (6 bases). Per germline, CDR1 SGHTA and CDR2 FQGNSA. V lost 5 bases, J lost 2 bases, and 24 bases lay in between. The CDR3 runs 18 residues. Here the CDR3 DNA reads TGTGCCAGCAGCGAAACCCTCCTAGGGGACATGGACAACTATGGCTACACCTTC. Its protein product is CASSETLLGDMDNYGYTF.

The V and J genes are TRBV30 and TRBJ1-1; 10 bases agree with TRBD1. The CDR3 has 10 amino acids. Germline V lookup: CDR1 GTSNPN, CDR2 SVGIG (reference sequence). With V trimmed by 5 bases and J by 11 bases, 2 bases remained unmatched. CDR3 DNA sequence: TGTGCCTGGCTGGACAGGGGGGCTTTCTTT. Its protein is CAWLDRGAFF.

This clone was detected a few times. V is TRBV18 and J is TRBJ1-1; TRBD1 matches 7 bases. CDR1 and CDR2 (germline): KGHSH, LQKENI. CDR3 length: 12 amino acids. Trimming took 4 bases from V and 11 from J; bases not matched to a gene: 7. The CDR3 coding sequence is TGTGCCAGCTCACAAGACAGGGTTGAGGCTTTCTTT. Its protein is CASSQDRVEAFF.

In this sample, this clone turned up many times. The chain couples TRBV11-2 to TRBJ2-1, with TRBD2 identical over 7 bases. This CDR3 has 17 amino acids. Unmatched junction bases numbered 16, after V lost 5 bases and J lost 6 bases. Germline CDR1 and CDR2: SGHAT and FQNNGV. CDR3 in amino acids: CASSPLGEASGSNEQFF. In DNA form, the CDR3 reads TGTGCCAGCAGCCCCCTGGGGGAGGCTAGCGGCTCCAATGAGCAGTTCTTC.

This clone came up once. The V gene is TRBV5-1, the J gene TRBJ2-3, with 9 bases matching TRBD2. Germline CDR1 is SGHRS and CDR2 is YFSETQ. The CDR3 sequence is 14 residues long. Germline trimming cut 5 bases from V and 3 bases from J; bases unmatched to any gene: 4. The CDR3 here is CASRRGLATDTQYF. The CDR3 coding sequence is TGCGCCAGCAGACGCGGACTAGCGACAGATACGCAGTATTTT.

This clone was seen more than once but under ten times. The chain combines TRBV6-2 or TRBV6-3 with TRBJ2-3; 13 bases line up with TRBD2. In germline, CDR1 is MNHEY, CDR2 SVGEGT. V shed 5 bases and J 2 bases; nucleotides not matched to a gene: 4. This CDR3 has 16 residues. CDR3 loop: CASSRTSGGITDTQYF. The CDR3 nucleotides read TGTGCCAGCAGTAGGACTAGCGGGGGCATCACAGATACGCAGTATTTT.

This clone was picked up one time. The chain recombines TRBV28 with TRBJ1-4; a possible D gene is TRBD1 (6 bases). V was pared by 5 bases and J by 8 bases, with 12 bases between. The CDR3 contains 13 residues. From germline, CDR1 is MDHEN and CDR2 SYDVKM. The CDR3 reads CASSRPTGEKLFF. The CDR3 region has the DNA TGTGCCAGCAGTCGTCCTACAGGGGAAAAACTGTTTTTT.

This clone was seen only once. This sequence joins TRBV11-3 and TRBJ2-3; 10 bases agree with TRBD2. CDR3 length equals 16 residues. V shed 1 base and J 1 base; nucleotides not matched to a gene: 2. The germline CDR1 and CDR2 sequences are SGHNT and YENEEA. The CDR3 DNA reads TGTGCCAGCAGCTTAGTACTAGCGGGGCGCACAGATACGCAGTATTTT. This codes for CASSLVLAGRTDTQYF. Looking up the rest from reference TRBV11-3 and TRBJ2-3 gives the full variable domain: EAGVVQSPRYKIIEKKQPVAFWCNPISGHNTLYWYLQNLGQGPELLIRYENEEAVDDSQLPKDRFSAERLKGVDSTLKIQPAELGDSAVYLCASSLVLAGRTDTQYFGPGTRLTVL.

The chain is built from TRBV18 and TRBJ1-2; D not certain. V lost 5 bases to trimming and J lost 2 bases, with 12 bases between them. Germline-derived CDR1 and CDR2 are KGHSH and LQKENI. The length of the CDR3 is 14 residues. In nucleotides, the CDR3 is TGTGCCAGCTCAGTGGCAGATCCCAACTATGGCTACACCTTC. Its protein is CASSVADPNYGYTF.

The chain couples TRBV11-2 to TRBJ1-1; TRBD1 agrees at 7 bases. The germline V gene has CDR1 SGHAT and CDR2 FQNNGV. The CDR3 contains 15 residues. Trimming took 5 bases from V and 1 from J; bases not matched to a gene: 7. The CDR3 DNA follows: TGTGCCAGCAGCCCAAGGACAGGCCAGAACACTGAAGCTTTCTTT. It translates to CASSPRTGQNTEAFF.

The chain has TRBV3-1 (or the pseudogene TRBV3-2) and TRBJ1-2; D remains ambiguous. Germline values: CDR1 LGHDT, CDR2 YNNKEL (reference sequence). Trimming removed 5 bases from V and 5 bases from J, with 6 bases in between. This CDR3 spans 11 amino acids. The CDR3 loop is CASSSVYGYTF. DNA for the CDR3: TGTGCCAGCAGCTCAGTATATGGCTACACCTTC.

The rearrangement links TRBV5-1 to TRBJ2-3; 10 positions agree with TRBD2. Germline CDR1 is SGHRS and CDR2 is YFSETQ. There are 16 residues in the CDR3. V lost 5 bases and J lost 1; bases outside the gene matches: 7. DNA for the CDR3: TGCGCCAGCAGTTTCACCGGGACTAGCGGCACAGATACGCAGTATTTT. Its translation: CASSFTGTSGTDTQYF.

The chain combines TRBV4-3 with TRBJ1-4; 8 positions agree with TRBD1. Germline CDR1 LGHNA, CDR2 YSLEER. V was pared by 1 base and J by 8 bases, with 6 bases of the junction left unmatched. This CDR3 is 15 amino acids long. CDR3 protein: CASSQVRTGNEKLFF. Written as DNA, the CDR3 is TGCGCCAGCAGCCAAGTGCGGACAGGGAACGAAAAACTGTTTTTT.

Points on this clone: One junction end does not reproduce the germline sequence, and a read error may be involved. The rearrangement links TRBV18 to TRBJ1-1; the D is unclear. CDR3 length: 13 amino acids. CDR1 KGHSH and CDR2 LQKENI come from the germline V gene. CDR3 sequence reads: CAGSFKAGTEAFF. DNA of the CDR3: TGTGCCGGCTCATTTAAAGCGGGCACTGAAGCTTTCTTT.

This sequence joins TRBV30 and TRBJ2-2; D possibly corresponds to TRBD2 (5 bases). Looked up from germline, CDR1 is GTSNPN and CDR2 is SVGIG (reference sequence). This CDR3 region has 18 residues. V was clipped by 2 bases and J by 6 bases, with 25 bases between them. CDR3 in DNA: TGTGCCTGGAGTTTTGTGTCCTTTAGCGCTGCACCCGCCGGGGAGCTGTTTTTT. Translating it yields CAWSFVSFSAAPAGELFF. Full variable domain (missing parts from reference TRBV30 and TRBJ2-2): SQTIHQWPATLVQPVGSPLSLECTVEGTSNPNLYWYRQAAGRGLQLLFYSVGIGQISSEVPQNLSASRPQDRQFILSSKKLLLSDSGFYLCAWSFVSFSAAPAGELFFGEGSRLTVL.

The genes are TRBV7-8 and TRBJ2-7; possible D gene TRBD1, 6 bases. Trimming left V 4 bases short and J 3 bases short, with 10 bases between. This CDR3 has 13 residues. The germline V gene encodes CDR1 SGHVS and CDR2 FQNEAQ. The CDR3 region has the DNA TGTGCCAGCAGCTCCCGGACAGACTACGAGCAGTACTTC. It is translated as CASSSRTDYEQYF.

The V gene is TRBV10-1, the J gene TRBJ2-7; no definite D call. The V and J ends lost 11 bases and 3 bases respectively, with 5 bases between them. CDR3 size: 9 residues. The germline V gene has CDR1 WNHNN and CDR2 SYGVQD (reference sequence). As DNA, the CDR3 is TGCGCCGGAGTCTACGAGCAGTACTTC. Translation: CAGVYEQYF.

CDR3 loop: CASSVGIAGGLYEQYF. The CDR3 DNA reads TGTGCCAGCAGCGTAGGGATAGCGGGAGGTCTATACGAGCAGTACTTC. The chain employs TRBV9 and TRBJ2-7, with 10 bases aligning to TRBD2. CDR1 is SGDLS and CDR2 is YYNGEE in the germline V gene. The CDR3 spans 16 residues. With V trimmed by 0 bases and J by 4 bases, 7 bases remained unmatched.

The chain couples TRBV5-1 to TRBJ1-2; TRBD1 aligns across 11 bases. The CDR3 contains 17 residues. Germline trimming cut 4 bases from V and 0 bases from J; bases unmatched to any gene: 8. CDR1 and CDR2 from the germline V gene are SGHRS and YFSETQ. CDR3 sequence (DNA): TGCGCCAGCAGCATTGGACAGGGGGCATTAGCTAACTATGGCTACACCTTC. Its protein is CASSIGQGALANYGYTF.

This chain links TRBV2 with TRBJ2-1; 14 nucleotides align to TRBD2. The CDR3 consists of 16 residues. CDR1 is SNHLY and CDR2 is FYNNEI in the germline V gene. Unmatched junction bases numbered 8, after V lost 0 bases and J lost 13 bases. CDR3 protein: CASSEAPGLAGGRQFF. Here the CDR3 DNA reads TGTGCCAGCAGTGAAGCTCCTGGACTAGCGGGGGGCCGTCAGTTCTTC.

This rearrangement joins TRBV30 to TRBJ2-5; 12 nucleotides match TRBD2. Germline lookup yields CDR1 GTSNPN and CDR2 SVGIG (reference sequence). This CDR3 contains 13 residues. The ends lost 5 bases at V and 5 bases at J; junction bases unmatched: 3. The CDR3 DNA follows: TGTGCCTGGTCGCTAGCGGGGGGGGAGACCCAGTACTTC. Its protein is CAWSLAGGETQYF.

This clone was found a few times. The CDR3, as DNA: TGCGCCAGCAGTGAGTCGTCGAGATTTCACTCTGGAAACACCATATATTTT. This codes for CASSESSRFHSGNTIYF. The V call is TRBV10-1, the J call TRBJ1-3; D not certain. The germline V gene has CDR1 WNHNN and CDR2 SYGVQD (reference sequence). The CDR3 is 17 amino acids. Trimming cost V 0 bases and J 0 bases, with 12 bases left between them.

This clone turned up a few times. The V and J genes are TRBV5-6 and TRBJ2-1, with TRBD1 matching over 9 bases. Germline-derived CDR1 and CDR2 are SGHDT and YYEEEE. The CDR3 totals 14 residues. The J segment lost 16 bases and the V segment lost 0 bases, leaving 11 bases of the junction unmatched. CDR3 loop: CASSLVGGTGYAFF. The CDR3, as DNA: TGTGCCAGCAGCTTGGTAGGTGGGACAGGGTATGCATTCTTC.